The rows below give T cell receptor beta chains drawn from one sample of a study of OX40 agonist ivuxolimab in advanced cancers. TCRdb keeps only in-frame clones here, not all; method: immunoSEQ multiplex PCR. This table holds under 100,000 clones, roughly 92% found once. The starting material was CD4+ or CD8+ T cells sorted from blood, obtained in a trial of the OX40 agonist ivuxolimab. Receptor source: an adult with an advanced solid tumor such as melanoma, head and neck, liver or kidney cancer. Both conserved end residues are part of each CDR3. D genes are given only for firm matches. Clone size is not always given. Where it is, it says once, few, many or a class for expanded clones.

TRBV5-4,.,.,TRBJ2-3,CASSLGGLASDTQYF,TGTGCCAGCAGCTTGGGTGGTCTAGCCTCAGATACGCAGTATTTT
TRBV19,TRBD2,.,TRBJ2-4,CASCLAGGTLAKNIQYF,TGTGCCAGTTGCCTAGCGGGAGGGACGCTAGCCAAAAACATTCAGTACTTC
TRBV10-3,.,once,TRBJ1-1,CAIMGVGGTEAFF,TGTGCCATCATGGGAGTGGGGGGCACTGAAGCTTTCTTT
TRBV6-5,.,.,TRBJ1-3,CASSGRDTIYF,TGTGCCAGCAGCGGTAGGGACACCATATATTTT
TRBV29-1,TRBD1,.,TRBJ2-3,CSVRTGPDTQYF,TGCAGCGTTAGGACAGGTCCAGATACGCAGTATTTT
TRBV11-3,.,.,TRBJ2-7,CASGFGTSSEQYF,TGTGCCAGCGGGTTCGGAACTAGCTCCGAGCAGTACTTC
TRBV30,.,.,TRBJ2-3,CAWTRGYTQYF,TGTGCCTGGACCCGGGGGTATACGCAGTATTTT
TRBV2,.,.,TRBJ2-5,CASTGTPYQETQYF,TGTGCCAGCACCGGGACACCGTACCAAGAGACCCAGTACTTC
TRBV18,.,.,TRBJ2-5,CASSGEETQYF,TGTGCCAGCTCAGGCGAAGAGACCCAGTACTTC
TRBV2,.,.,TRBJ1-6,CASSNDGNSPLHF,TGTGCCAGCAGTAATGATGGAAATTCACCCCTCCACTTT
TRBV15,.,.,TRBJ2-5,CATSRGGGSLGQETQYF,TGTGCCACCAGCAGAGGCGGGGGCAGTTTGGGCCAAGAGACCCAGTACTTC
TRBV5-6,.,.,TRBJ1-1,CASSLVGSYTEAFF,TGTGCCAGCAGCTTGGTTGGCAGCTACACTGAAGCTTTCTTT
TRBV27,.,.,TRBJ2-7,CASRLLGHSYEQYF,TGTGCCAGCAGGCTTCTGGGACACTCGTACGAGCAGTACTTC
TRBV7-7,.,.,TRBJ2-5,CASSSQTDQETQYF,TGTGCTAGCAGCTCACAGACGGATCAAGAGACCCAGTACTTC
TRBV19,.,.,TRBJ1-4,CASSIGATNEKLFF,TGTGCCAGTAGTATCGGTGCAACTAATGAAAAACTGTTTTTT
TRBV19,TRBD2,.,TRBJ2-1,CASSITSGSSYNEQFF,TGTGCCAGTAGTATAACTAGCGGGAGCTCCTACAATGAGCAGTTCTTC
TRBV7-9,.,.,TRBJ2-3,CASSLQLGTDTQYF,TGTGCCAGCAGCTTACAACTGGGCACAGATACGCAGTATTTT
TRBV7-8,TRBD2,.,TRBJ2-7,CASSVSSGRAYEQYF,TGTGCCAGCAGCGTTTCTAGCGGGAGGGCCTACGAGCAGTACTTC
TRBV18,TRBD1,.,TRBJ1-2,CASSPMTGGPYGYTF,TGTGCCAGCTCACCAATGACAGGGGGCCCCTATGGCTACACCTTC
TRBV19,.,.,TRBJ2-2,CASFRGNTGELFF,TGTGCCAGTTTTCGCGGGAACACCGGGGAGCTGTTTTTT
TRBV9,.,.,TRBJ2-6,CASSVARNRSGANVLTF,TGTGCCAGCAGCGTAGCAAGAAACAGATCTGGGGCCAACGTCCTGACTTTC
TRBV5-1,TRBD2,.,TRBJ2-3,CASSSILADTDTQYF,TGCGCCAGCAGCTCAATACTAGCGGACACAGATACGCAGTATTTT
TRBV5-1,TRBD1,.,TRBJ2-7,CASSPGQEHDEQYF,TGCGCCAGCAGCCCGGGACAGGAGCACGACGAGCAGTACTTC
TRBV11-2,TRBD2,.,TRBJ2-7,CASSLDQGLAGEQYF,TGTGCCAGCAGCTTAGATCAAGGACTAGCAGGCGAGCAGTACTTC
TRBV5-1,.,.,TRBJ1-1,CASSFRVGNTEAFF,TGCGCCAGCAGCTTCCGTGTCGGGAACACTGAAGCTTTCTTT
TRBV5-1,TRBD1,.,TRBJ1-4,CASSLDIVGTGNEKLFF,TGCGCCAGCAGCTTGGATATTGTGGGGACAGGCAATGAAAAACTGTTTTTT
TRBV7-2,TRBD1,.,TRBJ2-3,CASSAGQGPTDTQYF,TGTGCCAGCAGCGCGGGACAGGGGCCGACAGATACGCAGTATTTT
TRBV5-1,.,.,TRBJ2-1,CASSLAGDDYNEQFF,TGCGCCAGCAGCTTGGCGGGGGACGACTACAATGAGCAGTTCTTC
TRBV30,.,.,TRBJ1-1,CAWSVGGYEAFF,TGTGCCTGGAGTGTAGGCGGTTATGAAGCTTTCTTT
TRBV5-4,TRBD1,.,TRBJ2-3,CASSRDRGVQYF,TGTGCCAGCAGCAGGGACAGGGGGGTTCAGTATTTT
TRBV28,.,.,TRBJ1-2,CASSLTVNYGYTF,TGTGCCAGCAGTTTAACAGTTAACTATGGCTACACCTTC
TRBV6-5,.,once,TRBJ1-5,CASSYSRDRNQPQHF,TGTGCCAGCAGTTACTCGCGGGACCGCAATCAGCCCCAGCATTTT
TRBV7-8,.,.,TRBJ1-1,CASSLGRGRPTIFILAEAFF,TGTGCCAGCAGCTTAGGTCGGGGGCGCCCAACTATCTTCATCCTCGCTGAAGCTTTCTTT